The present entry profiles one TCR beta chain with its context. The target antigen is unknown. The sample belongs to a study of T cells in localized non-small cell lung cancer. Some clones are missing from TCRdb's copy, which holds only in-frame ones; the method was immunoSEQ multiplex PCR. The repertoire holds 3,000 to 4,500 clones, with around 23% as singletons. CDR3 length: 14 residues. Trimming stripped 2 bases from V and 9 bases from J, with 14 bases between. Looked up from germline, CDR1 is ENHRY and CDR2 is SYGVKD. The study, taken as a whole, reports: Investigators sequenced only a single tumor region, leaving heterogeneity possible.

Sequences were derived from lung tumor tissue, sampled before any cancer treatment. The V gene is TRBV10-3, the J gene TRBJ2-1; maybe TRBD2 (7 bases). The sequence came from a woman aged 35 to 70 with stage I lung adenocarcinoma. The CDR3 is CAISEPGGAGEQFF. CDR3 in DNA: TGTGCCATCAGTGAGCCTGGGGGGGCTGGTGAGCAGTTCTTC.